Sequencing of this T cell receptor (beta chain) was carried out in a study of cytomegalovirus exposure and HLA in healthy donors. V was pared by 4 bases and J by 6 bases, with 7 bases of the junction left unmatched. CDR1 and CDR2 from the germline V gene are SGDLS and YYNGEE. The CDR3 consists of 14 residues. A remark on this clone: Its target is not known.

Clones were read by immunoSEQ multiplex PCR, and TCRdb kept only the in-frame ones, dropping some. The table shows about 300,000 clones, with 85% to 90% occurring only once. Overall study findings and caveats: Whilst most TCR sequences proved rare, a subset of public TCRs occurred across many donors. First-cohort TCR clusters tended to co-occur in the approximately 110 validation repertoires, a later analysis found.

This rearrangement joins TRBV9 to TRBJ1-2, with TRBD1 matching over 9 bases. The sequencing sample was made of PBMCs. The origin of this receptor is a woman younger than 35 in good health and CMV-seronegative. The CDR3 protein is CASSPRTGANGYTF. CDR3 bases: TGTGCCAGCAGCCCAAGGACAGGGGCGAATGGCTACACCTTC.